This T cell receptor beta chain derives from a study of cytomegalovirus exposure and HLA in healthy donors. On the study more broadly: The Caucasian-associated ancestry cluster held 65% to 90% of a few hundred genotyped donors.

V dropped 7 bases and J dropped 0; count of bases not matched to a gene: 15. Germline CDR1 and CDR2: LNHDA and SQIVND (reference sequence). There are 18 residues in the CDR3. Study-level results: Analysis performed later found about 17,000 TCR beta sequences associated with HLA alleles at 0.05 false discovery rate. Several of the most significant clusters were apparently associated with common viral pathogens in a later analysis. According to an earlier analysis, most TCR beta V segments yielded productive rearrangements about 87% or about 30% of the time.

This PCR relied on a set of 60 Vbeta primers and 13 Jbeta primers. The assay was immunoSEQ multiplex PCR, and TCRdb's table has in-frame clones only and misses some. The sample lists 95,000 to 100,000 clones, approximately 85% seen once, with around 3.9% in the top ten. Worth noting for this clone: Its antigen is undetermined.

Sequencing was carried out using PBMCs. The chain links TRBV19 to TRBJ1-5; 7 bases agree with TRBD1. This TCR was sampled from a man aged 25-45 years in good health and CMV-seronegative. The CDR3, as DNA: TGTGCCAGTATTCCATCGGGACAGCTACCTTATAGCAATCAGCCCCAGCATTTT. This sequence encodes CASIPSGQLPYSNQPQHF.